This T cell receptor (beta chain) was identified in a study of shared clonotypes between healthy human individuals. Sequencing used immunoSEQ multiplex PCR; TCRdb keeps in-frame clones, though not all of them. The repertoire has 560,000 or so clones, roughly 96% of them found once; the top ten carry 0.11%. Naive CD8 cells, CD45RO-negative and positively selected for CCR7, excluded terminally differentiated effector memory CD45RA+ cells. The CDR3 consists of 13 residues. V was shortened by 6 bases and J by 0 bases, with 9 bases between the two germline ends. Germline CDR1 MDHEN, CDR2 SYDVKM. The specimen was naive CD8+ T cells sorted from blood. The receptor was isolated from a woman under 40 in good health. This chain links TRBV28 with TRBJ2-7; tentatively, D is TRBD2 (6 bases). CDR3 DNA: TGTGCCAGCAGGGGAGGCCACTCCTACGAGCAGTACTTC. Its protein product is CASRGGHSYEQYF.